This is a list of T cell receptor beta chains from one sample in a study of T and B cells in COVID-19 patients. TCRdb re-called the multiplex PCR reads with MiXCR, one entry per CDR3 protein. The data contain some 1,300 distinct CDR3 sequences, under 30% of them singletons. The source material was blood. The receptors derive from a human donor with active COVID-19. The CDR3 runs from the conserved cysteine through the conserved F or W. Fields, in order: clone size, D gene, V gene, J gene, CDR3 DNA, CDR3 protein. A D gene is named only where the DNA matches it firmly. Expanded clones are given a class, and other clones once, few, many or no size at all.

>medium-sized|NA|TRBV27|TRBJ1-5
TGTGCCAGCAGTCCCTCCTTAGGACAGCCCCAGCATTTT
CASSPSLGQPQHF
>NA|NA|TRBV10-1|TRBJ2-1
TGCGCCAGCAGTGCGGCAGGGCGTCTAGATGAGCAGTTCTTC
CASSAAGRLDEQFF
>NA|NA|TRBV2|TRBJ2-7
TGTGCCAGCAGTGTCGGATACGAGCAGTACTTC
CASSVGYEQYF
>NA|TRBD2|TRBV15|TRBJ2-1
TGTGCCACCAGCAGCCTTAGCGGGAGTCAAGAGCAGTTCTTC
CATSSLSGSQEQFF
>large|NA|TRBV13|TRBJ2-1
TGTGCCAGCAGCTTAGCTCAGGGATACTACAATGAGCAGTTCTTC
CASSLAQGYYNEQFF
>large|NA|TRBV12-3/TRBV12-4|TRBJ2-6
TGTGCCAGCAGTTTAGGGGTCTCTGGGGCCAACGTCCTGACTTTC
CASSLGVSGANVLTF
>few|NA|TRBV28|TRBJ1-6
TGTGCCAGCAGTTTTATACCGGGAGGCGATTCACCCCTCCACTTT
CASSFIPGGDSPLHF
>medium-sized|TRBD2|TRBV5-4|TRBJ2-1
TGTGCCAGCAGCCCCTCCAGCGGGGGGGCCAGGGAGCAGTTCTTC
CASSPSSGGAREQFF
>medium-sized|TRBD1|TRBV27|TRBJ2-1
TGTGCCAGCAGTTTAGGGGACAGTCCCTACAATGAGCAGTTCTTC
CASSLGDSPYNEQFF
>NA|NA|TRBV2|TRBJ1-1
TGTGCCAGCAGTTCACACAGGAACACTGAAGCTTTCTTT
CASSSHRNTEAFF
>medium-sized|NA|TRBV5-1|TRBJ1-6
TGCGCCAGCAGCGTGGGGAATAATTCACCCCTCCACTTT
CASSVGNNSPLHF
>NA|NA|TRBV19|TRBJ2-3
TGTGCCAGTAGTATAGGCGACACAGATACGCAGTATTTT
CASSIGDTDTQYF
>NA|NA|TRBV4-2|TRBJ2-3
TGTGCCAGCAGCAAAACTCGGGACTTAAGCACAGATACGCAGTATTTT
CASSKTRDLSTDTQYF
>NA|TRBD2|TRBV5-5|TRBJ2-1
TGTGCCAGCAGCTGGGGCGCTACTAGCGGGGGGGCCAGGGAGCAGTTCTTC
CASSWGATSGGAREQFF
>NA|TRBD2|TRBV5-1|TRBJ2-1
TGCGCCAGCAGCTCGGTGGGGACTAGCGGGGTTGGGGGGCACTACAATGAGCAGTTCTTC
CASSSVGTSGVGGHYNEQFF
>NA|NA|TRBV2|TRBJ2-1
TGTGCCAGCAGTGATGGGGGCCGCTCCTACAATGAGCAGTTCTTC
CASSDGGRSYNEQFF
>large|TRBD1|TRBV13|TRBJ2-1
TGTGCCAGCAGCCAATTGACAGGGGGCTACAATGAGCAGTTCTTC
CASSQLTGGYNEQFF
>NA|TRBD2|TRBV6-5|TRBJ2-2
TGTGCCAGCAGTTACTCGGCTAGCGGGAGGTCCGGGGAGCTGTTTTTT
CASSYSASGRSGELFF
>once|TRBD1|TRBV6-5|TRBJ1-5
TGTGCCAGCAGGACAGGGGGGAATAGGGCCAATCAGCCCCAGCATTTT
CASRTGGNRANQPQHF
>NA|TRBD1|TRBV19|TRBJ2-6
TGTGCCAGCAGGCTGGGACAGTGGCACTCTGGGGCCAACGTCCTGACTTTC
CASRLGQWHSGANVLTF
>large|TRBD2|TRBV19|TRBJ2-7
TGTGCCAGTAGTCAGGGACTAGGTTCCTACGAGCAGTACTTC
CASSQGLGSYEQYF
>medium-sized|TRBD2|TRBV7-2|TRBJ2-1
TGTGCCAGCAGCTTAAAAATCCCGCCTAGCGGGAACAATGAGCAGTTCTTC
CASSLKIPPSGNNEQFF
>NA|TRBD2|TRBV7-9|TRBJ2-1
TGTGCCAGCAGGGGGGGAGGGGGCGGGGGGGCCAGCCACAATGAGCAGTTCTTC
CASRGGGGGGASHNEQFF
>large|NA|TRBV6-1|TRBJ2-7
TGTGCCAGCAGTGAACGGATGGTCCCCTACGAGCAGTACTTC
CASSERMVPYEQYF
>NA|TRBD1|TRBV12-3/TRBV12-4|TRBJ2-1
TGTGCCAGCAGTCCGACAGGGGCCTCCTACAATGAGCAGTTCTTC
CASSPTGASYNEQFF
>NA|NA|TRBV21-1|TRBJ1-5
TGTGCCAGCAGTGGGGGACAAAATCAGCCCCAGCATTTT
CASSGGQNQPQHF
>large|NA|TRBV12-3/TRBV12-4|TRBJ2-1
TGTGCCAGCATTAGGGGGAGCTCCTACAATGAGCAGTTCTTC
CASIRGSSYNEQFF
>large|NA|TRBV29-1|TRBJ1-2
TGCAGCGTTGAGGACAGAAGAAGGTCCTATGGCTACACCTTC
CSVEDRRRSYGYTF
>NA|NA|TRBV28|TRBJ2-7
TGTGCCAGCAGTTTATTGTCCGGTAGCTCCTACGAGCAGTACTTC
CASSLLSGSSYEQYF
>few|TRBD2|TRBV5-6|TRBJ2-7
TGTGCCAGCAGCCAGGAACTAGCGGGGGGGAGTAACGAGCAGTACTTC
CASSQELAGGSNEQYF
>few|TRBD2|TRBV7-9|TRBJ2-1
TGTGCCAGCAGCTACAGGACTAGCGGGGGGCCGGGTAATGAGCAGTTCTTC
CASSYRTSGGPGNEQFF
>medium-sized|TRBD1|TRBV30|TRBJ2-1
TGTGCCTGGAAGAGGGGACAGGGGTCCAATGAGCAGTTCTTC
CAWKRGQGSNEQFF
>few|TRBD2|TRBV5-6|TRBJ2-7
TGTGCCAGCAGGCTGGGACTAGCGGGAGGGCGCAACGAGCAGTACTTC
CASRLGLAGGRNEQYF
>large|NA|TRBV19|TRBJ1-1
TGTGCCAGTAGTTATTCGAACACTGAAGCTTTCTTT
CASSYSNTEAFF
>few|NA|TRBV28|TRBJ2-7
TGTGCCAGCAGCCTCAGCGGGTCCACCTACGAGCAGTACTTC
CASSLSGSTYEQYF
>medium-sized|NA|TRBV5-5|TRBJ1-1
TGTGCCAGCAGGCTAGGACAGACGAACACTGAAGCTTTCTTT
CASRLGQTNTEAFF
>medium-sized|TRBD2|TRBV20-1|TRBJ2-1
TGCAGTGCCACCGGGACTAGCGGTCCCAATGAGCAGTTCTTC
CSATGTSGPNEQFF
>medium-sized|TRBD2|TRBV6-5|TRBJ2-1
TGTGCCACCGCGACTAGCGGGAGGTTTTTTGGGTCCGGTGAGCAGTTCTTC
CATATSGRFFGSGEQFF
>NA|TRBD1|TRBV20-1|TRBJ1-4
TGCAGTGTCAGGGGGCCTAATAAAAAACTGTTTTTT
CSVRGPNKKLFF
>medium-sized|NA|TRBV11-2|TRBJ2-7
TGTGCCAGCAGCTTATCCGGGACCATAAGCTCCTACGAGCAGTACTTC
CASSLSGTISSYEQYF